The sequence of this TCR beta chain was determined in a study of control samples from healthy donors and cancer patients. The germline V gene has CDR1 MNHEY and CDR2 SVGAGI. The length of the CDR3 is 15 residues. V was trimmed by 7 bases and J by 2 bases, leaving 15 bases between them. Assay: immunoSEQ multiplex PCR; the TCRdb copy retains only in-frame clones and omits some. The data show 260,000 or so clones, with roughly 80% seen just once and about 14% held by the top ten. Sequencing was carried out using PBMCs. The TCR was taken from a woman aged 55-70 years with lung cancer. V gene TRBV6-5 combines with J gene TRBJ1-5; D might be TRBD1 (5 bases). CDR3 sequence: CASILSGGGNQPQHF. In DNA, the CDR3 is TGTGCCAGCATTCTGAGCGGGGGTGGCAATCAGCCCCAGCATTTT.